The sample holds a few counts of the clone carrying this TCR beta chain. Its specificity is not known. Every isolated RNA sample was fully reverse transcribed, so sequencing captured expressed TCRB transcripts. The table came from immunoSEQ multiplex PCR; TCRdb's copy has only in-frame clones and leaves some out. Of about 360,000 clones listed, 10% to 15% are singletons. The data belong to a study of beta chain features in type 1 diabetes. Study-wide results and caveats: Among type 1 diabetes patients, VDJ junctions had fewer insertions and more deletions.

This CDR3 comprises 15 residues. Germline CDR1 SGHTA, CDR2 FQGTGA. V shed 4 bases, J shed 7 bases, and the junction held 8 bases outside the gene matches. Material: naive CD4+ T cells from blood. This TCR derives from a man aged 18 to 30 in good health. The genes are TRBV7-3 and TRBJ2-3; 10 nucleotides align to TRBD1. The CDR3 is CASSSPGQGLHTQYF. CDR3 in DNA: TGTGCCAGCAGCTCCCCGGGACAGGGGCTCCATACGCAGTATTTT. Combining the CDR3 with reference TRBV7-3 and TRBJ2-3 gives the whole variable domain GAGVSQTPSNKVTEKGKYVELRCDPISGHTALYWYRQSLGQGPEFLIYFQGTGAADDSGLPNDRFFAVRPEGSVSTLKIQRTERGDSAVYLCASSSPGQGLHTQYFGPGTRLTVL.